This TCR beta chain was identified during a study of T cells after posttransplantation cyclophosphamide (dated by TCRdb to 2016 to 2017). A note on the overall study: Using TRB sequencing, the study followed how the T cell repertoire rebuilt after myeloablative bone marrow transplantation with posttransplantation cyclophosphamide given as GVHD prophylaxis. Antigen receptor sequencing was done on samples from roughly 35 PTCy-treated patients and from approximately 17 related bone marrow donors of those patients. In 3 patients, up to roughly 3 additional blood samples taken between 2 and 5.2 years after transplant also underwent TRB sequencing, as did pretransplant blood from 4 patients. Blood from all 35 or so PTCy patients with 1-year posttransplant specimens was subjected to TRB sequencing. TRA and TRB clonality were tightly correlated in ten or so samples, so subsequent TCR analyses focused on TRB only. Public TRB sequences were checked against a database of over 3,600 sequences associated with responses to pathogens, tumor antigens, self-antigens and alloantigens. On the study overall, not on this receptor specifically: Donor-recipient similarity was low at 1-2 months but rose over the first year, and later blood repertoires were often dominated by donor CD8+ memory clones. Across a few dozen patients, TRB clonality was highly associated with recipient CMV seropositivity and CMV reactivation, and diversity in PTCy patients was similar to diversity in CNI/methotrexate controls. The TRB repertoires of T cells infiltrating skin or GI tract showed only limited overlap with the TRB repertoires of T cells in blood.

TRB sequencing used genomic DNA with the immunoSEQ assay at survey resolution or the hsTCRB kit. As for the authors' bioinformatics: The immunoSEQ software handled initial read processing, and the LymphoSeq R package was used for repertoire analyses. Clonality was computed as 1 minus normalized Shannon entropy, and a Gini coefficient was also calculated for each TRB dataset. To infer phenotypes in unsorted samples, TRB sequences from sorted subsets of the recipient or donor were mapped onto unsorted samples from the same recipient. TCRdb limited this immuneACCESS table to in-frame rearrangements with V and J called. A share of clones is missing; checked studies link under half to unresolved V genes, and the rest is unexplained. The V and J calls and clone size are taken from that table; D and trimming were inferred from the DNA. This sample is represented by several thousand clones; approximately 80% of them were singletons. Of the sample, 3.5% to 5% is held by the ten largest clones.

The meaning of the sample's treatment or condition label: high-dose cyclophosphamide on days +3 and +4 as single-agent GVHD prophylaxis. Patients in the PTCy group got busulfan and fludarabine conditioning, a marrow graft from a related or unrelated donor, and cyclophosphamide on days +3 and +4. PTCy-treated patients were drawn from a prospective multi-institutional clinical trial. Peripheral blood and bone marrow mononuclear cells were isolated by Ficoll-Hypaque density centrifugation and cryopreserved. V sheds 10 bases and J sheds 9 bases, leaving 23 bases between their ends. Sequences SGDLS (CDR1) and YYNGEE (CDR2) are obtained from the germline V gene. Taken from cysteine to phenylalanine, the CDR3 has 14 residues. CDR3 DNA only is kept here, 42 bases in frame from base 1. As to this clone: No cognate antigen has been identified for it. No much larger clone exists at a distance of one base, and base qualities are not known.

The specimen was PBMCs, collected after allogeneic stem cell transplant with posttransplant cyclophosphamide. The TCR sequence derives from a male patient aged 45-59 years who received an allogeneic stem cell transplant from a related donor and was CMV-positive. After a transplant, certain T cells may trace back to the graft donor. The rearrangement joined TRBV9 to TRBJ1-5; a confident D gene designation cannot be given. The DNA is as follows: TGTGCCCGCGGCCCAGACTTCCGGTATCGGCCCCAGCATTTT. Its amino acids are CARGPDFRYRPQHF.